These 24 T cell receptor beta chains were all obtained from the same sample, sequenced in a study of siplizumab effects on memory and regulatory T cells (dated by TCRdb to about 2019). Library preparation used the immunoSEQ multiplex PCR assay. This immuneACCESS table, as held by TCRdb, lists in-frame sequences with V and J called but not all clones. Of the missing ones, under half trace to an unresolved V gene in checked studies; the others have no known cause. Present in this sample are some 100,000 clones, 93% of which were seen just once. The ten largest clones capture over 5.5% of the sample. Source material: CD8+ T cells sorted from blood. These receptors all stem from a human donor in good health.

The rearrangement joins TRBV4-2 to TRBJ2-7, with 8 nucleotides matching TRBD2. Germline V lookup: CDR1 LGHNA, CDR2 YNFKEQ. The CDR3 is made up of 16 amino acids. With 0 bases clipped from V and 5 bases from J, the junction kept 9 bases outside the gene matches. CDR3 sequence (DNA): TGTGCCAGCAGCCAAGACGGCGGGAGGCCCCTCGACGAGCAGTACTTC. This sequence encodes CASSQDGGRPLDEQYF.

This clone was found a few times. This chain's CDR3 is CASSLTGMNTEAFF. CDR3 bases: TGTGCCAGCAGCCTGACAGGGATGAACACTGAAGCTTTCTTT. V and J are TRBV27 and TRBJ1-1; 7 bases align to TRBD1. The CDR3 has 14 amino acids. J was trimmed by 0 bases and V by 6 bases; bases with no gene match: 4. The germline V gene has CDR1 MNHEY and CDR2 SMNVEV (reference sequence).

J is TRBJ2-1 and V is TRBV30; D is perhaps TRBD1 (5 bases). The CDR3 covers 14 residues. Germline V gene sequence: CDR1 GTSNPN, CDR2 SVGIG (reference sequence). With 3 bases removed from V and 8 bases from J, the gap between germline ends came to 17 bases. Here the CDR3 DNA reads TGTGCCTGGAGCCACTCAGGGTATGAGGATGAGCAGTTCTTC. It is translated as CAWSHSGYEDEQFF. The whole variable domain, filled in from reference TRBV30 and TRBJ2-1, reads SQTIHQWPATLVQPVGSPLSLECTVEGTSNPNLYWYRQAAGRGLQLLFYSVGIGQISSEVPQNLSASRPQDRQFILSSKKLLLSDSGFYLCAWSHSGYEDEQFFGPGTRLTVL.

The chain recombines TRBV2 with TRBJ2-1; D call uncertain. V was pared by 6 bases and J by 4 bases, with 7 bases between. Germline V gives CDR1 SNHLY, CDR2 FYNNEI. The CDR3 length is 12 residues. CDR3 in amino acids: CASSRLYNEQFF. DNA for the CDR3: TGTGCCAGCAGCCGTCTATACAATGAGCAGTTCTTC.

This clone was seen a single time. The CDR3 spells CASSPGTAQPYEQYF. The CDR3 nucleotides are TGCGCCAGCAGCCCCGGGACAGCGCAACCCTACGAGCAGTACTTC. J is TRBJ2-7 and V is TRBV5-1; TRBD1 matches 7 bases. The CDR3 sequence is 15 residues long. Germline V gene data show CDR1 as SGHRS and CDR2 as YFSETQ. Trimming cost V 4 bases and J 2 bases; bases outside gene matches: 9.

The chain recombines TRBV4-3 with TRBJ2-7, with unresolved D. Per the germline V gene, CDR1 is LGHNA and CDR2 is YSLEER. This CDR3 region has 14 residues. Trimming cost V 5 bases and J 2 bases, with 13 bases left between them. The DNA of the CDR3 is TGCGCCAGCAGCGAAGTGCCTCGGGCCTACGAGCAGTACTTC. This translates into CASSEVPRAYEQYF.

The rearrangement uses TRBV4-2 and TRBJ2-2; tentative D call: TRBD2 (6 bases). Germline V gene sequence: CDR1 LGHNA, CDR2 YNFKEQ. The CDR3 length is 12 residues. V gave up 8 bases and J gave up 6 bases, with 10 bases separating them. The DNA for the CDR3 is TGTGCCAGCGGGGGAGGAGCCGGGGAGCTGTTTTTT. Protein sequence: CASGGGAGELFF.

CDR3 loop: CASSWPTGGETQYF. The CDR3 region has the DNA TGTGCCAGCAGCTGGCCGACAGGGGGCGAGACCCAGTACTTC. This chain joins TRBV5-6 and TRBJ2-5; 10 bases line up with TRBD1. V lost 3 bases, J lost 5 bases, and 4 bases stayed unmatched. Germline CDR1 reads SGHDT; CDR2 reads YYEEEE. CDR3 length: 14 amino acids.

In DNA, the CDR3 is TGTGCCAGCAGCGTAGATGGGATGGGCGACGAGCAGTACTTC. Protein: CASSVDGMGDEQYF. The gene calls are TRBV9 and TRBJ2-7; D unresolved. V lost 0 bases and J 5 bases, leaving 12 bases between the germline ends. Germline V lookup: CDR1 SGDLS, CDR2 YYNGEE. This CDR3 region has 14 residues.

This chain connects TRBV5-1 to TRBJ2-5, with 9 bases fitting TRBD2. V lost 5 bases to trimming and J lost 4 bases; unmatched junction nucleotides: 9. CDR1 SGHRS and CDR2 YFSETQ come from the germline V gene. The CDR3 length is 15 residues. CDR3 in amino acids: CASRQERAGGETQYF. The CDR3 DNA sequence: TGCGCCAGCAGACAGGAAAGAGCGGGGGGAGAGACCCAGTACTTC.

The CDR3: CASSTRDRVVTGELFF. The DNA of the CDR3 is TGTGCCAGCAGCACAAGGGACAGGGTGGTCACCGGGGAGCTGTTTTTT. The V call is TRBV27, the J call TRBJ2-2; 9 positions match TRBD1. The V gene end was trimmed by 6 bases and the J gene end by 4 bases; junction bases not matched to a gene: 9. Germline loops: CDR1 MNHEY, CDR2 SMNVEV (reference sequence). The CDR3 is 16 residues long.

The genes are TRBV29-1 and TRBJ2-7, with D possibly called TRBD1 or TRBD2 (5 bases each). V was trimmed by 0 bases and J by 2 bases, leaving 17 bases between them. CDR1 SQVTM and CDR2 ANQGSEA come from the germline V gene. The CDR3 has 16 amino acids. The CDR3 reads CSVEDPRQGRPYEQYF. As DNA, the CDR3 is TGCAGCGTTGAAGATCCCCGGCAGGGACGACCCTACGAGCAGTACTTC.

CDR3 protein: CASSQSGLAASEQYF. The CDR3 coding sequence is TGTGCCAGCAGCCAATCGGGACTAGCGGCGTCGGAGCAGTACTTC. The chain joins TRBV4-2 to TRBJ2-7; 11 bases are shared with TRBD2. CDR1 is LGHNA, CDR2 YNFKEQ, per germline. The CDR3 contains 15 residues. Trimming at V came to 2 bases and at J to 7 bases, leaving 7 bases not matched to a gene.

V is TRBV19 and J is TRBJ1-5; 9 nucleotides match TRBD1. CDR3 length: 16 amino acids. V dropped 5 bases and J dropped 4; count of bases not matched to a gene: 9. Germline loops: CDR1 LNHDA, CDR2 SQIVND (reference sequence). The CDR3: CASSRDREWENQPQHF. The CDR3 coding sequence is TGTGCCAGTAGTCGGGACAGGGAGTGGGAAAATCAGCCCCAGCATTTT.

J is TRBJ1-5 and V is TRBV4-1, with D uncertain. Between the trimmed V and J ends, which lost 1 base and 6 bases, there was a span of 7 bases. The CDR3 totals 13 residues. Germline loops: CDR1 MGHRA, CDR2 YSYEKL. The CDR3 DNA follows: TGCGCCAGCAGCCAAGGTTTCGTTCAGCCCCAGCATTTT. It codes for CASSQGFVQPQHF.

The CDR3 reads CASSLAGAFNEKLFF. The CDR3, as DNA: TGTGCCAGCAGCTTGGCAGGTGCTTTTAATGAAAAACTGTTTTTT. J is TRBJ1-4 and V is TRBV5-8, with D hard to call. The CDR3 has 15 residues. Germline lookup yields CDR1 SGHTS and CDR2 YDEGEE. V was clipped by 0 bases and J by 4 bases, with 10 bases between them.

CDR3 residues: CASSLQGVEQYF. CDR3 DNA sequence: TGTGCCAGCAGCCTTCAGGGGGTCGAGCAGTACTTC. This chain links TRBV5-6 with TRBJ2-7, with TRBD1 matching 7 bases. V shed 4 bases, J shed 6 bases, and the junction held 4 bases outside the gene matches. CDR1 SGHDT and CDR2 YYEEEE come from the germline V gene. The CDR3 is 12 amino acids. Using reference TRBV5-6 and TRBJ2-7 for the parts outside the CDR3, the full variable domain is DAGVTQSPTHLIKTRGQQVTLRCSPKSGHDTVSWYQQALGQGPQFIFQYYEEEERQRGNFPDRFSGHQFPNYSSELNVNALLLGDSALYLCASSLQGVEQYFGPGTRLTVT.

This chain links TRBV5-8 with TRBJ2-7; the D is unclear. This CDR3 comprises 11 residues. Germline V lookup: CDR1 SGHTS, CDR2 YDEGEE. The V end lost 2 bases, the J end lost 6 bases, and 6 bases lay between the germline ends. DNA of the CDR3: TGTGCCAGCAGCTTAGCCGGCGAGCAGTACTTC. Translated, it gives CASSLAGEQYF. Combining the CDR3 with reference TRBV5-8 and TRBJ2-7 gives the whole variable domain EAGVTQSPTHLIKTRGQQATLRCSPISGHTSVYWYQQALGLGLQFLLWYDEGEERNRGNFPPRFSGRQFPNYSSELNVNALELEDSALYLCASSLAGEQYFGPGTRLTVT.

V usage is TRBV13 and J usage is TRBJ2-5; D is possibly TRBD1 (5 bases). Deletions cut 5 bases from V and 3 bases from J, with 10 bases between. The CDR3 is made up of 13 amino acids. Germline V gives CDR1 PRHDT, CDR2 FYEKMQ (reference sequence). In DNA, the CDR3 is TGTGCCAGCAGCCCGAGACAGAAAGAGACCCAGTACTTC. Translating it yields CASSPRQKETQYF.

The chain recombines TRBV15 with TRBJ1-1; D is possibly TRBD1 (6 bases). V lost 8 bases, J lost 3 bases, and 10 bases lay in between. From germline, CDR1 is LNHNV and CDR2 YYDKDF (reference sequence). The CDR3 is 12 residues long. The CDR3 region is CATEEGDTEAFF. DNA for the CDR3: TGTGCCACCGAAGAGGGGGACACTGAAGCTTTCTTT.

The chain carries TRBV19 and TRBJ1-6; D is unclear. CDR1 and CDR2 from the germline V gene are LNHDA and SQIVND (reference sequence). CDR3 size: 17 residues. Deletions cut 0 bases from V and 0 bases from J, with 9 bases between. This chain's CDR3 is CASSIEGGHSYNSPLHF. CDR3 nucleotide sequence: TGTGCCAGTAGTATAGAGGGCGGCCACTCCTATAATTCACCCCTCCACTTT.

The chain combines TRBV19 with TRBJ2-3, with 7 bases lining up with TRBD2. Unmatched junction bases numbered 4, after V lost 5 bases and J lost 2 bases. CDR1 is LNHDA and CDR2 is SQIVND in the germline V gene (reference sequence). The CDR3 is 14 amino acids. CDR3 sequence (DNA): TGTGCCAGTAGTCCTAGCGGAGCCACAGATACGCAGTATTTT. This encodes CASSPSGATDTQYF.

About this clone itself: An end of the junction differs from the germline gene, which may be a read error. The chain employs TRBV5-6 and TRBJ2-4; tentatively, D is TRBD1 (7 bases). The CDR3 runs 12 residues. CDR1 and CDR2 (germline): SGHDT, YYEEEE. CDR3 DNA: TGTGCCAGCAGCTTGGCGTTGACAGGGAGGTCTTTC. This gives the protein CASSLALTGRSF.

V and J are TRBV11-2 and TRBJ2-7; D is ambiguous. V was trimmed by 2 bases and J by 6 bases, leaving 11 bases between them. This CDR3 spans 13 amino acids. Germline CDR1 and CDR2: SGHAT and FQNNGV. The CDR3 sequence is CASSLISPSEQYF. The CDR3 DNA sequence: TGTGCCAGCAGCTTAATATCGCCTTCCGAGCAGTACTTC.